This T cell receptor (beta chain) was sequenced for a study of human T cells and chemical hapten exposure. Documented time point: pre-sensitization, week 0. The treatment here: therapeutic diphenylcyclopropenone sensitization with weekly scalp DPC. TCRdb passed the RACE reads through MiXCR, listing each CDR3 protein once. The sample comprises around 60,000 distinct CDR3 sequences, approximately 6.7% of which are singletons, and under 2% rests with the top ten. V lost 3 bases to trimming and J lost 4 bases; unmatched junction nucleotides: 3. This CDR3 has 14 residues. Germline V lookup: CDR1 SGHVS, CDR2 FNYEAQ. This clonotype was counted ten times or more.

The receptor's source is a woman younger than 45 with alopecia areata. Some clones in this sample may be carry-over from other donors' samples. The sequenced sample was whole blood, obtained in connection with sensitization to the hapten diphenylcyclopropenone (DPC). The chain couples TRBV7-6 to TRBJ2-5; 9 positions agree with TRBD1. CDR3 DNA sequence: TGTGCCAGCAGCTTCACAGGGGGCATAGAGACCCAGTACTTC. It yields the protein CASSFTGGIETQYF. The entire variable domain, with the rest obtained from reference TRBV7-6 and TRBJ2-5, is as follows: GAGVSQSPRYKVTKRGQDVALRCDPISGHVSLYWYRQALGQGPEFLTYFNYEAQQDKSGLPNDRFSAERPEGSISTLTIQRTEQRDSAMYRCASSFTGGIETQYFGPGTRLLVL.